This T cell receptor beta chain was obtained from a study of blood T cell repertoires in COVID-19. In the study overall: From T cells, B-cell-depleted T cells, or PBMCs came the material, which was cDNA or gDNA.

The CDR3 has 13 amino acids. CDR1 SNHLY and CDR2 FYNNEI come from the germline V gene. Trimming removed 7 bases from V and 4 bases from J, with 13 bases in between. As handled by the study authors: Estimation of nucleated cell counts relied on the amplification of reference gene primers. Repertoires were generated with immunoSEQ multiplex PCR, while TCRdb's copy carries only in-frame clones and drops some. V, J and clone size were drawn from that table, and D and trimming were deduced from the DNA. Seen here are some 150,000 clones, approximately 89% observed once, and the top ten hold roughly 3.5%. The specimen sequenced was peripheral blood. This sequence originates from a man aged 70 or older with acute or convalescent COVID-19. J is TRBJ1-2 and V is TRBV2; no clear D. The CDR3, as DNA: TGTGCCAGCACGAGAACACAGTCCTATGGCTACACCTTC. Translating gives CASTRTQSYGYTF.